This entry lists 22 T cell receptor beta chains sequenced from one sample in a study of T cells in localized non-small cell lung cancer. Measured with immunoSEQ multiplex PCR; TCRdb has only the in-frame clones, and not every one. The sample consists of roughly 4,000 clones, about 35% of them appearing once. The sequencing used normal lung tissue next to the tumor, collected before any cancer treatment. The receptors derive from a woman aged 40-69 years with stage I lung adenocarcinoma.

This chain joins TRBV9 and TRBJ2-1; 7 nucleotides match TRBD1. J gave up 6 bases and V 5 bases, and 5 bases lay outside the gene matches. CDR3 size: 13 residues. The germline CDR1 and CDR2 sequences are SGDLS and YYNGEE. The CDR3 is CASSKNRGNEQFF. CDR3 bases: TGTGCCAGCAGTAAGAACAGGGGCAATGAGCAGTTCTTC. Together with reference TRBV9 and TRBJ2-1, the CDR3 gives the full variable domain: DSGVTQTPKHLITATGQRVTLRCSPRSGDLSVYWYQQSLDQGLQFLIQYYNGEERAKGNILERFSAQQFPDLHSELNLSSLELGDSALYFCASSKNRGNEQFFGPGTRLTVL.

This sequence joins TRBV28 and TRBJ1-2; 12 positions match TRBD1. CDR3 length: 16 amino acids. Looked up from germline, CDR1 is MDHEN and CDR2 is SYDVKM. V shed 4 bases and J 3 bases; nucleotides not matched to a gene: 6. This CDR3 is CASSSPGQGADYGYTF. CDR3 DNA sequence: TGTGCCAGCAGTTCCCCGGGACAGGGGGCAGACTATGGCTACACCTTC.

This rearrangement joins TRBV6-1 to TRBJ2-7; 12 nucleotides align to TRBD2. Germline V gene data show CDR1 as MNHNS and CDR2 as SASEGT. Trimming took 1 base from V and 2 from J; bases not matched to a gene: 0. The CDR3 length is 15 residues. CDR3 nucleotide sequence: TGTGCCAGCAGTGAAGGGACTAGCGGGACCTACGAGCAGTACTTC. Translation: CASSEGTSGTYEQYF.

This clone is categorized as medium-sized. J is TRBJ1-1 and V is TRBV11-3, with no clear D. The CDR3 is 14 amino acids. Trimming took 5 bases from V and 1 from J, leaving 11 bases between them. Germline V gives CDR1 SGHNT, CDR2 YENEEA. CDR3 coding DNA: TGTGCCAGCAGCAAGAACCGGTGGAACACTGAAGCTTTCTTT. As protein: CASSKNRWNTEAFF. Full variable domain (remainder filled in from reference TRBV11-3 and TRBJ1-1): EAGVVQSPRYKIIEKKQPVAFWCNPISGHNTLYWYLQNLGQGPELLIRYENEEAVDDSQLPKDRFSAERLKGVDSTLKIQPAELGDSAVYLCASSKNRWNTEAFFGQGTRLTVV.

The chain links TRBV4-1 to TRBJ1-1, with D unclear. V shed 1 base and J shed 5 bases, with 8 bases lying between them. This CDR3 is built from 13 residues. Germline-derived CDR1 and CDR2 are MGHRA and YSYEKL. This chain's CDR3 is CASSQAEGTEAFF. CDR3 nucleotides: TGCGCCAGCAGCCAAGCGGAGGGAACTGAAGCTTTCTTT.

This clone has only one observation. The chain is built from TRBV5-1 and TRBJ1-6; perhaps TRBD1 as D (6 bases). The CDR3 runs to 15 residues. CDR1 SGHRS and CDR2 YFSETQ come from the germline V gene. V dropped 0 bases and J dropped 5 bases, with 9 bases sitting between them. The chain's CDR3 is CASSLEGDNNSPLHF. Here the CDR3 DNA reads TGCGCCAGCAGCTTGGAGGGGGACAATAATTCACCCCTCCACTTT.

This clone was recorded a few times. The rearrangement joins TRBV6-8 to TRBJ1-5; 11 bases are shared with TRBD1. Germline V CDR1 and CDR2: MNHGY, SAAAGT. With 4 bases clipped from V and 2 bases from J, the junction kept 7 bases outside the gene matches. CDR3 length: 17 amino acids. CDR3 bases: TGTGCCAGCAGTTTAGGACAGGGGGCCAGAGGCAATCAGCCCCAGCATTTT. As protein: CASSLGQGARGNQPQHF.

The chain carries TRBV11-3 and TRBJ2-7; possibly TRBD2 for D (6 bases). The CDR3 loop spans 14 amino acids. Trimming took off 6 bases at V and 3 bases at J, with 15 bases between the two ends. Germline CDR1 is SGHNT and CDR2 is YENEEA. This CDR3 reads CASRSGTGVYEQYF. CDR3 coding DNA: TGTGCCAGCAGATCCGGGACTGGGGTCTACGAGCAGTACTTC.

The chain links TRBV28 to TRBJ1-2; D is perhaps TRBD1 (6 bases). The CDR3 totals 13 residues. The V end lost 2 bases, the J end lost 4 bases, and 8 bases lay between the germline ends. The germline V gene encodes CDR1 MDHEN and CDR2 SYDVKM. CDR3 in amino acids: CASSLRGSYGYTF. As DNA, the CDR3 is TGTGCCAGCAGTTTAAGGGGGAGCTATGGCTACACCTTC.

This clone has only one observation. The chain has TRBV19 and TRBJ1-5; D is perhaps TRBD1 (5 bases). Germline V gene data show CDR1 as LNHDA and CDR2 as SQIVND (reference sequence). V dropped 3 bases and J dropped 0 bases, with 12 bases sitting between them. CDR3 size: 16 residues. CDR3 sequence: CASSIVQVNSNQPQHF. The CDR3 region has the DNA TGTGCCAGTAGTATCGTACAGGTCAATAGCAATCAGCCCCAGCATTTT.

The CDR3 loop reads CASSEALGLGEQYF. In nucleotides, the CDR3 is TGTGCCAGCAGTGAAGCTCTAGGGTTAGGAGAGCAGTACTTC. The chain is built from TRBV6-1 and TRBJ2-7; D not certain. This CDR3 is built from 14 residues. Germline CDR1 MNHNS, CDR2 SASEGT. V was pared by 0 bases and J by 7 bases, with 13 bases between.

This sequence joins TRBV7-6 and TRBJ1-1, with a weak D call TRBD1 (6 bases). V was shortened by 2 bases and J by 2 bases, with 9 bases between the two germline ends. This CDR3 is built from 14 residues. Per germline, CDR1 SGHVS and CDR2 FNYEAQ. The DNA of the CDR3 is TGTGCCAGCAGCTTAATGGGGGGCAACACTGAAGCTTTCTTT. As protein: CASSLMGGNTEAFF.

The genes are TRBV18 and TRBJ2-7; possible D gene TRBD1, 5 bases. The V and J ends lost 3 bases and 0 bases respectively, with 12 bases between them. The CDR3 consists of 15 residues. CDR1 is KGHSH, CDR2 LQKENI, per germline. The CDR3 protein is CASSPQGQSSYEQYF. The CDR3 DNA sequence: TGTGCCAGCTCACCCCAGGGTCAAAGCTCCTACGAGCAGTACTTC.

V gene TRBV29-1 combines with J gene TRBJ1-1; D gene ambiguous. CDR1 SQVTM and CDR2 ANQGSEA come from the germline V gene. Trimming cost V 2 bases and J 4 bases, with 8 bases left between them. CDR3 length: 12 residues. CDR3: CSVENGITEAFF. The CDR3 nucleotides read TGCAGCGTTGAAAACGGGATCACTGAAGCTTTCTTT.

This clone turned up a few times. The V call is TRBV29-1, the J call TRBJ2-1; perhaps TRBD1 as D (5 bases). The length of the CDR3 is 12 residues. Trimming removed 4 bases at V and 6 bases at J, with 10 bases between. CDR1 and CDR2 from the germline V gene are SQVTM and ANQGSEA. CDR3 bases: TGCAGCGTTGTGATGACAGCCAATGAGCAGTTCTTC. This codes for CSVVMTANEQFF.

The chain joins TRBV9 to TRBJ1-1; D is unclear. CDR3 size: 13 residues. Germline loops: CDR1 SGDLS, CDR2 YYNGEE. Trimming took off 4 bases at V and 0 bases at J, with 7 bases between the two ends. The chain's CDR3 is CASSPRLNTEAFF. The CDR3 DNA reads TGTGCCAGCAGCCCCCGACTGAACACTGAAGCTTTCTTT.

The rearrangement joins TRBV5-1 to TRBJ1-6, with unresolved D. Germline loops: CDR1 SGHRS, CDR2 YFSETQ. V lost 0 bases, J lost 7 bases, and 8 bases lay in between. This CDR3 region has 14 residues. This CDR3 reads CASSLDSGNSPLHF. CDR3 nucleotide sequence: TGCGCCAGCAGCTTGGACAGTGGGAATTCACCCCTCCACTTT.

This clone was observed a few times. The V call is TRBV6-8, the J call TRBJ2-1, with D maybe TRBD1 (6 bases). Trimming shortened V by 10 bases and J by 9 bases, and 22 bases separated the two germline ends. Germline CDR1 is MNHGY and CDR2 is SAAAGT. The CDR3 is 14 amino acids. The CDR3 DNA sequence: TGTGCCACCCGCTCAGCAGGGGTAACGGGTGAGCAGTTCTTC. Its translation is CATRSAGVTGEQFF.

The chain carries TRBV6-8 and TRBJ1-1; perhaps TRBD1 as D (5 bases). Trimming stripped 2 bases from V and 4 bases from J, with 11 bases between. CDR1 is MNHGY, CDR2 SAAAGT, per germline. The CDR3 has 14 amino acids. CDR3 in amino acids: CASSYTGGGTEAFF. Here the CDR3 DNA reads TGTGCCAGCAGTTACACCGGTGGGGGCACTGAAGCTTTCTTT.

This chain links TRBV11-3 with TRBJ1-1, with a weak D call TRBD1 (5 bases). This CDR3 has 17 amino acids. From germline, CDR1 is SGHNT and CDR2 YENEEA. The V gene lost 1 base and the J gene lost 1 base, with 16 bases spanning the gap. CDR3 residues: CASSLGGSGAANTEAFF. The CDR3 DNA reads as TGTGCCAGCAGCTTAGGGGGTTCTGGGGCAGCGAACACTGAAGCTTTCTTT.

The chain is built from TRBV25-1 and TRBJ1-6; the D is unclear. The germline V and J ends were trimmed by 1 base and 7 bases, with 8 bases remaining between them. Germline lookup yields CDR1 MGHDK and CDR2 SYGVNS. CDR3 size: 14 residues. The CDR3 nucleotides read TGTGCCAGCAGTGAATGGAGGGTGAATTCACCCCTCCACTTT. The encoded protein is CASSEWRVNSPLHF.

This clone is medium-sized (0.01 to 0.1%) within its sample. Some base is ambiguous or went unread, and X replaces its residue. The chain uses TRBV9 and TRBJ1-1; D gene uncertain. V was pared by 4 bases and J by 0 bases, with 7 bases between. Per germline, CDR1 SGDLS and CDR2 YYNGEE. The CDR3 contains 13 residues. CDR3 amino acids: CASSXSVNTEAFF. CDR3 nucleotide sequence: TGTGCCAGCAGCKTATCGGTGAACACTGAAGCTTTCTTT.